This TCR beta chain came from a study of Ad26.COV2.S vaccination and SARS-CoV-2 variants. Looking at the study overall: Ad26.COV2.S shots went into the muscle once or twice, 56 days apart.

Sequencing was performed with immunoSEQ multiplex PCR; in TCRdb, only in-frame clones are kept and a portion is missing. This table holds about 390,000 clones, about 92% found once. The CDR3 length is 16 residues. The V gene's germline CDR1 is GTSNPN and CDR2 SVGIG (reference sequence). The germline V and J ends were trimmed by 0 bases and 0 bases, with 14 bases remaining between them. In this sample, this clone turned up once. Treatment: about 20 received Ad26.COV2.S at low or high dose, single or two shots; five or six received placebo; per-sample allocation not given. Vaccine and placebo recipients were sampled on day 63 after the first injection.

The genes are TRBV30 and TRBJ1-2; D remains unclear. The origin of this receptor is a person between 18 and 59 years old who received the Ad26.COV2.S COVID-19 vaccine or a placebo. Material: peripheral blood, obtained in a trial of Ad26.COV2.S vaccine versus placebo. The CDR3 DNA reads TGTGCCTGGAGTGTACACTCGGTCGCTACTAACTATGGCTACACCTTC. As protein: CAWSVHSVATNYGYTF.